This TCR beta chain was identified in a study of beta chain features in type 1 diabetes. The study's findings and limits: Shorter TCRB CDR3s, moderately but significantly so, marked every one of the four CD4+ subsets in Type 1 diabetes patients. The study notes PCR might favor shorter templates equally in patients and controls.

The sample holds a few counts of this clone. As yet, its antigen is unknown. Sorting of CD4+ naive, central memory, regulatory and stem cell-like memory cells was performed via CD45RO/CCR7/CD25/CD127/CD95/CD27. Each sorted fraction was over 98% pure. J gave up 0 bases and V 4 bases, and 5 bases lay outside the gene matches. Germline V gene lookup returns CDR1 PRHDT and CDR2 FYEKMQ (reference sequence). The CDR3 runs to 16 residues. Reverse transcription of all isolated RNA meant that expressed TCRB transcripts were sequenced. Sequencing used immunoSEQ multiplex PCR; TCRdb keeps in-frame clones, though not all of them. The sample gives around 650,000 clones, about an eighth of which show up once; 0.095% to 0.15% is in the top ten.

The genes are TRBV13 and TRBJ1-3; 8 bases align to TRBD1. The clonotype comes from a man younger than 45 with type 1 diabetes. Sequenced input: naive CD4+ T cells from blood. The CDR3: CASSSGGQGSGNTIYF. The CDR3 region has the DNA TGTGCCAGCAGCTCAGGAGGACAGGGCTCTGGAAACACCATATATTTT.